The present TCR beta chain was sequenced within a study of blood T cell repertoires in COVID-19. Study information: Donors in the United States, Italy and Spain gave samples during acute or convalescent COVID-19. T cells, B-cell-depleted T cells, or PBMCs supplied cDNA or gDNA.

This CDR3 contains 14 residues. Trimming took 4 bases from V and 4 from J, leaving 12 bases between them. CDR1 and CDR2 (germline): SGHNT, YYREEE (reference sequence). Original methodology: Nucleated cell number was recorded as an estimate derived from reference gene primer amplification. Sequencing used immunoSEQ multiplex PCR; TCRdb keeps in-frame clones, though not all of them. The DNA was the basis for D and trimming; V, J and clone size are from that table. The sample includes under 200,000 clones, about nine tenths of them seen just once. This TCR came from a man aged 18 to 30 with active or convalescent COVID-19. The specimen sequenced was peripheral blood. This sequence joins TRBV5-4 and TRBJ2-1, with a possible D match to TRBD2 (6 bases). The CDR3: CASSQEGLYNEQFF. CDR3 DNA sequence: TGTGCCAGCAGCCAAGAGGGACTTTACAATGAGCAGTTCTTC.